These 9 T cell receptor beta chains came from one sample sequenced in a study of T cell responses to AZD1222 COVID-19 vaccine. Measured with immunoSEQ multiplex PCR; TCRdb has only the in-frame clones, and not every one. The table shows approximately 130,000 clones, with 75% to 90% occurring only once. Sample: peripheral blood, taken on day 0 of AZD1222 vaccination. The receptors were sampled from an adult in good health.

This clone was seen a single time. The genes are TRBV5-1 and TRBJ1-6; the match to TRBD1 covers 7 bases. This CDR3 is 15 amino acids long. The V gene end was trimmed by 4 bases and the J gene end by 6 bases; junction bases not matched to a gene: 7. The germline V gene encodes CDR1 SGHRS and CDR2 YFSETQ. The CDR3 protein is CASSLERQGNSPLHF. The DNA for the CDR3 is TGCGCCAGCAGCCTGGAGAGACAGGGTAATTCACCCCTCCACTTT.

The chain combines TRBV9 with TRBJ1-2, with a possible D match to TRBD1 (6 bases). The V end was cut by 3 bases, the J end by 2 bases, with 11 bases between. The CDR3 consists of 14 residues. Germline-derived CDR1 and CDR2 are SGDLS and YYNGEE. The CDR3 bases are TGTGCCAGCAGCGCCAGGGGATTGAACTATGGCTACACCTTC. It translates to CASSARGLNYGYTF. Filled out from reference TRBV9 and TRBJ1-2, the complete variable domain reads DSGVTQTPKHLITATGQRVTLRCSPRSGDLSVYWYQQSLDQGLQFLIQYYNGEERAKGNILERFSAQQFPDLHSELNLSSLELGDSALYFCASSARGLNYGYTFGSGTRLTVV.

The chain uses TRBV28 and TRBJ2-7; perhaps TRBD1 as D (6 bases). CDR3 length: 12 residues. CDR1 is MDHEN and CDR2 is SYDVKM in the germline V gene. The V end lost 8 bases, the J end lost 3 bases, and 11 bases lay between the germline ends. Written as DNA, the CDR3 is TGTGCCAGCGGACAGCAAAGCTACGAGCAGTACTTC. Translating it yields CASGQQSYEQYF.

This chain joins TRBV30 and TRBJ1-3; D is ambiguous. Germline V lookup: CDR1 GTSNPN, CDR2 SVGIG (reference sequence). V was shortened by 5 bases and J by 0 bases, with 11 bases between the two germline ends. The CDR3 spans 14 residues. The DNA for the CDR3 is TGTGCCTGGGGTATGACGGGCTCTGGAAACACCATATATTTT. This translates into CAWGMTGSGNTIYF.

This chain's CDR3 is CASSQVTSGGTDTQYF. The CDR3 bases are TGTGCCAGCAGCCAAGTGACTAGCGGGGGAACAGATACGCAGTATTTT. The chain couples TRBV4-2 to TRBJ2-3; 12 bases agree with TRBD2. V was pared by 1 base and J by 3 bases, with 2 bases of the junction left unmatched. The CDR3 is 16 residues long. Germline CDR1 is LGHNA and CDR2 is YNFKEQ.

This clone was observed a single time. This chain uses TRBV30 with TRBJ2-1, with TRBD1 matching over 8 bases. J gave up 7 bases and V 3 bases, and 5 bases lay outside the gene matches. Germline V gene lookup returns CDR1 GTSNPN and CDR2 SVGIG (reference sequence). The CDR3 totals 13 residues. As DNA, the CDR3 is TGTGCCTGGAGCCAGGGGGCGGGAAATGAGCAGTTCTTC. Amino acids: CAWSQGAGNEQFF.

As DNA, the CDR3 is TGTGCCAGCAGCGTAATCAGCGGGAGCTACAATGAGCAGTTCTTC. Translated: CASSVISGSYNEQFF. The J gene is TRBJ2-1, the V gene TRBV9, with 8 bases matching TRBD2. CDR1 and CDR2 (germline): SGDLS, YYNGEE. V lost 1 base and J lost 3; bases outside the gene matches: 3. The CDR3 is 15 amino acids. The whole variable domain, remainder taken from reference TRBV9 and TRBJ2-1, is DSGVTQTPKHLITATGQRVTLRCSPRSGDLSVYWYQQSLDQGLQFLIQYYNGEERAKGNILERFSAQQFPDLHSELNLSSLELGDSALYFCASSVISGSYNEQFFGPGTRLTVL.

This clone was seen only once. This chain joins TRBV5-5 and TRBJ1-2; TRBD1 aligns across 8 bases. From germline, CDR1 is SGHKS and CDR2 YYEKEE (reference sequence). V was clipped by 5 bases and J by 8 bases; unmatched bases: 20. CDR3 length: 17 residues. For the CDR3, the DNA is TGTGCCAGCAGGGGATCGGACAGGGTTAATGATTGGCTAGGCTACACCTTC. As protein: CASRGSDRVNDWLGYTF.

This chain uses TRBV20-1 with TRBJ2-7, with a tentative D call TRBD1 (5 bases). Trimming took off 3 bases at V and 6 bases at J, with 9 bases between the two ends. This CDR3 has 11 residues. Germline V gene data show CDR1 as DFQATT and CDR2 as SNEGSKA (reference sequence). CDR3 sequence reads: CSARTVGEQYF. DNA for the CDR3: TGCAGTGCTAGGACAGTCGGCGAGCAGTACTTC.